These 2 T cell receptor beta chains share one sample of origin, sequenced in a study of PD-1 blockade in classical Hodgkin lymphoma. Time point of the sample: newly diagnosed, previously untreated cHL patient sample. By magnetic negative selection, CD8+ T cells were isolated from the thawed PBMCs. Produced via immunoSEQ multiplex PCR; TCRdb's table is partial and in-frame only. The sample has some 10,000 clones, approximately 90% seen once. The sequenced material came from CD8+ T cells from blood. The receptors come from a human donor with classical Hodgkin lymphoma.

The chain couples TRBV6-1 to TRBJ2-7, with TRBD1 matching over 10 bases. This CDR3 comprises 16 residues. The ends lost 1 base at V and 2 bases at J; junction bases unmatched: 5. Germline lookup yields CDR1 MNHNS and CDR2 SASEGT. As DNA, the CDR3 is TGTGCCAGCAGTGAAGGCCCCGGGACAGGGGCCTACGAGCAGTACTTC. Protein sequence: CASSEGPGTGAYEQYF.

This chain links TRBV5-4 with TRBJ2-3; D possibly corresponds to TRBD2 (7 bases). This CDR3 contains 16 residues. V dropped 3 bases and J dropped 1 base, with 15 bases sitting between them. The germline V gene encodes CDR1 SGHNT and CDR2 YYREEE (reference sequence). The CDR3 region is CASSSVRGAGTDTQYF. The CDR3 DNA follows: TGTGCCAGCAGCTCAGTCCGGGGGGCCGGCACAGATACGCAGTATTTT. The variable domain in full, completed from reference TRBV5-4 and TRBJ2-3, reads ETGVTQSPTHLIKTRGQQVTLRCSSQSGHNTVSWYQQALGQGPQFIFQYYREEENGRGNFPPRFSGLQFPNYSSELNVNALELDDSALYLCASSSVRGAGTDTQYFGPGTRLTVL.